The sequence of this T cell receptor (beta chain) was determined in a study of cytomegalovirus exposure and HLA in healthy donors. In the case of this clone: The antigen is not known.

Study conclusions and caveats: TCR beta V segments were, for the most part, productive about 87% or about 30% of the time in an earlier analysis. 87-base-pair reads could not separate some V segments, including TRBV6-2 and TRBV6-3. Among TCR sequences, most were rare, though some public TCRs appeared in many donors. With later analysis, a missense DCLRE1C variant became linked to TCR beta V- and J-gene trimming.

The germline V gene encodes CDR1 SGHTA and CDR2 FQGTGA. The ends were cut back, 3 bases at V and 1 base at J, with 6 bases in the middle. CDR3 length: 13 residues. With 60 Vbeta and 13 Jbeta primers, the PCR was carried out. TCRdb keeps only in-frame clones here, not all; method: immunoSEQ multiplex PCR. Here the sample spans some 180,000 clones, roughly 85% being singletons. This clonotype was obtained from a woman between 45 and 65 years old in good health and CMV-seronegative. Sample: PBMCs. The V call is TRBV7-3, the J call TRBJ1-1; D is unclear. The CDR3 loop reads CASSFSGNTEAFF. As DNA, the CDR3 is TGTGCCAGCAGCTTTTCCGGGAACACTGAAGCTTTCTTT. Complete variable domain (other parts from reference TRBV7-3 and TRBJ1-1): GAGVSQTPSNKVTEKGKYVELRCDPISGHTALYWYRQSLGQGPEFLIYFQGTGAADDSGLPNDRFFAVRPEGSVSTLKIQRTERGDSAVYLCASSFSGNTEAFFGQGTRLTVV.